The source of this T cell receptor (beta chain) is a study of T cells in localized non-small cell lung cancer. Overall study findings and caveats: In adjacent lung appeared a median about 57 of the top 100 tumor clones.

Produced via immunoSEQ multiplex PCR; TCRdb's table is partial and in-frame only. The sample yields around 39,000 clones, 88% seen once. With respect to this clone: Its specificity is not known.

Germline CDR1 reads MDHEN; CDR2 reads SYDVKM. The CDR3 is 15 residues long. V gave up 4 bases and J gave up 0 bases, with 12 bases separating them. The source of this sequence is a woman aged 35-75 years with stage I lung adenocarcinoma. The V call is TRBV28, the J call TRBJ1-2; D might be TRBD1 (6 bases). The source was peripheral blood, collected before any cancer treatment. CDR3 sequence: CASSWGAASNYGYTF. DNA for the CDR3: TGTGCCAGCAGTTGGGGGGCGGCTTCTAACTATGGCTACACCTTC.